Below, one T cell receptor (beta chain) is given with its context. The antigen remains unidentified. The data are from a study of cytomegalovirus exposure and HLA in healthy donors. Study-wide points: Subsequent analysis revealed that first-cohort TCR clusters tended to co-occur in the 120 or so validation repertoires.

Only in-frame clones appear in the TCRdb table, and some are missing; sequencing was by immunoSEQ multiplex PCR. The sample lists some 200,000 clones, around 84% occurring once. The clonotype was recovered from a woman in her twenties or thirties in good health and CMV-seropositive. The material sequenced was PBMCs.

CDR3 in DNA: TGCGCCAGCAGCACCAGCGGGAGCACGGTCTACAATGAGCAGTTCTTC. Translating gives CASSTSGSTVYNEQFF. The chain is built from TRBV5-1 and TRBJ2-1, with 8 bases fitting TRBD2. There are 16 residues in the CDR3. CDR1 SGHRS and CDR2 YFSETQ come from the germline V gene. J gave up 3 bases and V 4 bases, and 9 bases lay outside the gene matches.